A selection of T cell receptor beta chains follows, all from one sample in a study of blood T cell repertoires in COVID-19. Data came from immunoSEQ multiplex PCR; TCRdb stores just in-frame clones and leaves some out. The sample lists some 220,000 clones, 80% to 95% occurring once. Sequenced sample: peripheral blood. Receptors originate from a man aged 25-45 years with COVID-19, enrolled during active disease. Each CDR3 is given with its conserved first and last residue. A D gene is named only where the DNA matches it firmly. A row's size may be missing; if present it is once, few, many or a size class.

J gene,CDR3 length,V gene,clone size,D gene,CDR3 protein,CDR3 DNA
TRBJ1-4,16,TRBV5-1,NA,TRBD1,CASSLGTGRANEKLFF,TGCGCCAGCAGCCTAGGGACAGGGCGGGCTAATGAAAAACTGTTTTTT
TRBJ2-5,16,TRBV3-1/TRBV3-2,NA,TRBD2,CASSPPETSGRETQYF,TGTGCCAGCAGCCCCCCGGAGACTAGCGGGAGAGAGACCCAGTACTTC
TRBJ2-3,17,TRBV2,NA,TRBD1,CASSELGTGGSTDTQYF,TGTGCCAGCAGTGAGCTGGGGACAGGGGGGAGCACAGATACGCAGTATTTT
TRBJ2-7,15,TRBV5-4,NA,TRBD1,CASSFPGTGVGEQYF,TGTGCCAGCAGCTTCCCCGGGACAGGGGTTGGGGAGCAGTACTTC
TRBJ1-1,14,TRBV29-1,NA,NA,CSVAPIRSGTEAFF,TGCAGCGTTGCTCCAATTCGGTCGGGGACTGAAGCTTTCTTT
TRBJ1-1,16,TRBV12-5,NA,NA,CASALGRQPNNTEAFF,TGTGCTAGTGCCTTGGGGCGGCAACCCAACAACACTGAAGCTTTCTTT
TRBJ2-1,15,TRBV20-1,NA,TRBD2,CSASQLAGVYNEQFF,TGCAGTGCTAGTCAGTTAGCGGGGGTATACAATGAGCAGTTCTTC
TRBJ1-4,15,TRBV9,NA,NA,CASSPPGAANEKLFF,TGTGCCAGCAGCCCCCCCGGCGCGGCTAATGAAAAACTGTTTTTT
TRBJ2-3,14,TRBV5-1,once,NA,CASSGSGATDTQYF,TGCGCCAGCAGCGGTTCAGGGGCGACAGATACGCAGTATTTT
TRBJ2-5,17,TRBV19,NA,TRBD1,CASSLTAGTGLLKTQYF,TGTGCCAGTAGCCTGACCGCCGGGACAGGGTTGCTAAAGACCCAGTACTTC
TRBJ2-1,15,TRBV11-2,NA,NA,CASSLDRANYNEQFF,TGTGCCAGCAGCTTAGACAGGGCTAATTACAATGAGCAGTTCTTC
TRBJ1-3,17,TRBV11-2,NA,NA,CASGPGRVTTSGNTIYF,TGTGCCAGCGGGCCTGGGAGGGTGACAACCTCTGGAAACACCATATATTTT
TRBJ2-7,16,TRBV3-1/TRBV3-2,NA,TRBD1,CASSQDGRAGGYEQYF,TGTGCCAGCAGCCAAGATGGGCGGGCAGGGGGCTACGAGCAGTACTTC
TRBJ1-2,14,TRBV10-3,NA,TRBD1,CAIAQGTANYGYTF,TGTGCCATCGCACAGGGGACCGCTAACTATGGCTACACCTTC
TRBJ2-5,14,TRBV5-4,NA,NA,CASSLGGVWETQYF,TGTGCCAGCAGCTTGGGGGGGGTATGGGAGACCCAGTACTTC
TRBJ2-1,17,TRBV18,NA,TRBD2,CASSRTSGGPSGNEQFF,TGTGCCAGCTCCAGGACTAGCGGGGGGCCGTCGGGGAATGAGCAGTTCTTC
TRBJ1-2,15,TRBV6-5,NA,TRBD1,CASKKGGQELNGYTF,TGTGCCAGCAAAAAAGGGGGACAGGAACTAAATGGCTACACCTTC
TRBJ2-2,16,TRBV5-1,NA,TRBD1,CASSLSTGGFTGELFF,TGCGCCAGCAGCTTGTCGACAGGGGGCTTCACCGGGGAGCTGTTTTTT
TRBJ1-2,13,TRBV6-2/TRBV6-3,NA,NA,CASSQDRNYGYTF,TGTGCCAGCAGCCAGGACAGAAACTATGGCTACACCTTC
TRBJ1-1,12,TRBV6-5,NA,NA,CASKTGYTEAFF,TGTGCCAGCAAGACGGGGTACACTGAAGCTTTCTTT
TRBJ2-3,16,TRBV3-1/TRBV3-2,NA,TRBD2,CASSHTLAVKADTQYF,TGTGCCAGCAGCCACACACTAGCGGTGAAGGCAGATACGCAGTATTTT